This passage covers 9 T cell receptor beta chains from one sample sequenced in a study of blood T cells in healthy people across ages. A second about 7 to 12 cycle PCR used barcoded and J-beta primers. MiXCR, applied by TCRdb to the 5' RACE reads, yields one record per CDR3 protein. The sample lists about 500,000 distinct CDR3 sequences; less than 25% were seen once. This sample also belongs to another study, concerning T cells of mothers and their children.

Sequencing input: blood. The receptors were sampled from a boy aged 5-17 years in good health.

J is TRBJ2-5 and V is TRBV6-5, with TRBD2 matching 13 bases. The trim removed 4 bases at V and 4 bases at J, leaving 9 bases unmatched. There are 17 residues in the CDR3. Germline V gene sequence: CDR1 MNHEY, CDR2 SVGAGI. DNA for the CDR3: TGTGCCAGCAGTTTCCCCCGACTAGCGGGGGGTTTAGAGACCCAGTACTTC. It codes for CASSFPRLAGGLETQYF.

The chain couples TRBV29-1 to TRBJ2-5, with D possibly matching TRBD2 (6 bases). The V and J ends lost 8 bases and 0 bases respectively, with 13 bases between them. There are 13 residues in the CDR3. Germline CDR1 reads SQVTM; CDR2 reads ANQGSEA. The CDR3: CSLGTEDQETQYF. CDR3 coding DNA: TGCAGCCTCGGGACTGAGGACCAAGAGACCCAGTACTTC.

The chain recombines TRBV7-2 with TRBJ2-1; TRBD2 aligns across 9 bases. V lost 1 base and J lost 3; bases outside the gene matches: 4. Germline V gene lookup returns CDR1 SGHTA and CDR2 FQGNSA. This CDR3 is 16 amino acids long. The CDR3 region is CASSLGIAGVYNEQFF. As DNA, the CDR3 is TGTGCCAGCAGCTTAGGGATAGCGGGGGTCTACAATGAGCAGTTCTTC.

This clonotype was counted between two and nine times. V gene TRBV4-3 combines with J gene TRBJ1-1; a weak D match, TRBD1 (5 bases). Germline V gene data show CDR1 as LGHNA and CDR2 as YSLEER. The V gene lost 0 bases and the J gene lost 6 bases, with 20 bases spanning the gap. The CDR3 covers 17 residues. In DNA form, the CDR3 reads TGCGCCAGCAGCCAAGATGTCAGGGCACAGGTGGAGGCTGAAGCTTTCTTT. Translation: CASSQDVRAQVEAEAFF.

The V gene is TRBV7-8, the J gene TRBJ2-1; 8 bases fit TRBD1. The CDR3 is made up of 16 amino acids. CDR1 is SGHVS, CDR2 FQNEAQ, per germline. The V segment lost 1 base and the J segment 8 bases; nucleotides outside the gene matches: 10. The chain's CDR3 is CASSLDLGQGVYEQFF. The CDR3 DNA reads as TGTGCCAGCAGCTTAGATCTAGGACAGGGTGTCTATGAGCAGTTCTTC.

The chain recombines TRBV4-2 with TRBJ2-7; TRBD2 matches at 10 bases. The V segment lost 0 bases and the J segment 4 bases; nucleotides outside the gene matches: 9. CDR3 length: 17 residues. Germline V lookup: CDR1 LGHNA, CDR2 YNFKEQ. CDR3 loop: CASSQDRASGRTYEQYF. As DNA, the CDR3 is TGTGCCAGCAGCCAAGATCGGGCTAGCGGGAGAACGTACGAGCAGTACTTC.

The chain couples TRBV25-1 to TRBJ2-7, with D perhaps being TRBD1 or TRBD2 (5 bases each). With 1 base removed from V and 4 bases from J, the gap between germline ends came to 8 bases. Germline loops: CDR1 MGHDK, CDR2 SYGVNS. CDR3 length: 13 amino acids. In DNA, the CDR3 is TGTGCCAGCAGTGAATTGGGGGAGTACGAGCAGTACTTC. Amino acids: CASSELGEYEQYF.

This sequence joins TRBV5-8 and TRBJ2-5; weak D call: TRBD2 (5 bases). V lost 0 bases, J lost 11 bases, and 14 bases lay in between. This CDR3 is 13 amino acids long. Germline V lookup: CDR1 SGHTS, CDR2 YDEGEE. DNA for the CDR3: TGTGCCAGCAGCTTGGATCAGGCGGGTGAGCAGTACTTC. Translating it yields CASSLDQAGEQYF.

This clonotype was detected only a few times. The J gene is TRBJ1-2, the V gene TRBV20-1, with D hard to call. The germline CDR1 and CDR2 sequences are DFQATT and SNEGSKA (reference sequence). This CDR3 contains 13 residues. The V gene lost 2 bases and the J gene lost 4 bases, with 11 bases spanning the gap. CDR3: CSARTGVGYGYTF. CDR3 DNA: TGCAGTGCTAGAACGGGAGTCGGCTATGGCTACACCTTC.